The next 22 T cell receptor beta chains were all read from a single sample in a study of cytomegalovirus exposure and HLA in healthy donors. In the PCR, 60 Vbeta and 13 Jbeta primers were used. The method was immunoSEQ multiplex PCR; TCRdb's version includes in-frame clones alone and lacks a portion of them. The sample has 160,000 or so clones, 60% to 80% seen once; the top ten hold approximately 2.5%. The sample was PBMCs. These receptors originate from a man aged 60-69 years in good health and CMV-seronegative.

The V and J genes are TRBV4-2 and TRBJ1-5; no reliable D call. The V and J ends lost 4 bases and 0 bases respectively, with 10 bases between them. Germline CDR1 reads LGHNA; CDR2 reads YNFKEQ. The CDR3 covers 15 residues. CDR3 region: CASSPRGVSNQPQHF. CDR3 bases: TGTGCCAGCAGCCCCCGCGGAGTTAGCAATCAGCCCCAGCATTTT.

The chain joins TRBV7-2 to TRBJ2-7; a possible D gene is TRBD2 (5 bases). Trimming stripped 4 bases from V and 0 bases from J, with 10 bases between. The CDR3 has 14 amino acids. The germline V gene has CDR1 SGHTA and CDR2 FQGNSA. The CDR3 loop is CASSSNRDSYEQYF. CDR3 nucleotide sequence: TGTGCCAGCAGCTCTAACCGGGACTCCTACGAGCAGTACTTC.

This chain joins TRBV5-6 and TRBJ1-1, with 11 bases lining up with TRBD1. The CDR3 consists of 17 residues. Per germline, CDR1 SGHDT and CDR2 YYEEEE. J gave up 5 bases and V 5 bases, and 14 bases lay outside the gene matches. The CDR3 DNA reads as TGTGCCAGCAGTTTATTAGGACAGGGGGCACCCGGGACTGAAGCTTTCTTT. Translating it yields CASSLLGQGAPGTEAFF.

In this sample, this clone turned up a few times. The genes are TRBV19 and TRBJ1-6; D is possibly TRBD1 (5 bases). The CDR3 extends over 13 amino acids. Trimming stripped 1 base from V and 7 bases from J, with 5 bases between. Germline values: CDR1 LNHDA, CDR2 SQIVND (reference sequence). CDR3 protein: CASSIGQNSPLHF. DNA for the CDR3: TGTGCCAGTAGTATAGGACAGAATTCACCCCTCCACTTT.

The chain recombines TRBV30 with TRBJ2-7; unclear D gene. The CDR3 has 13 amino acids. V lost 0 bases and J 5 bases, leaving 11 bases between the germline ends. The germline gives CDR1 GTSNPN, CDR2 SVGIG (reference sequence). The CDR3 spells CAWSVRQDHEQYF. The CDR3 DNA follows: TGTGCCTGGAGTGTTAGACAAGACCACGAGCAGTACTTC.

In its sample, this clone was seen once. This chain uses TRBV7-9 with TRBJ1-4; D is ambiguous. The V end was cut by 1 base, the J end by 4 bases, with 7 bases between. CDR1 and CDR2 (germline): SEHNR, FQNEAQ (reference sequence). CDR3 length: 14 residues. CDR3 region: CASSLEQINEKLFF. In DNA form, the CDR3 reads TGTGCCAGCAGCTTAGAACAGATTAATGAAAAACTGTTTTTT.

The chain recombines TRBV9 with TRBJ2-1; 14 bases align to TRBD2. V was clipped by 4 bases and J by 6 bases; unmatched bases: 12. CDR1 and CDR2 from the germline V gene are SGDLS and YYNGEE. The CDR3 spans 18 residues. The CDR3 nucleotides read TGTGCCAGCAGCACAAGACTAGCGGGAGGGCCTTTCCCCAATGAGCAGTTCTTC. Translation: CASSTRLAGGPFPNEQFF.

This clone was seen a few times. This chain joins TRBV7-8 and TRBJ2-2; 7 bases map to TRBD1. The CDR3 has 17 amino acids. CDR1 and CDR2 (germline): SGHVS, FQNEAQ. V was clipped by 1 base and J by 4 bases; unmatched bases: 9. DNA for the CDR3: TGTGCCAGCAGCTTAGTCCTGCAGGGGGTTATCACCGGGGAGCTGTTTTTT. It specifies CASSLVLQGVITGELFF.

This clone came up once. This rearrangement joins TRBV29-1 to TRBJ1-2, with TRBD1 identical over 12 bases. With V trimmed by 5 bases and J by 4 bases, 8 bases remained unmatched. The CDR3 runs 15 residues. Germline CDR1 SQVTM, CDR2 ANQGSEA. The CDR3 nucleotides read TGCAGCGTTCCCCCGGGACAGGGGGCGAGCTATGGCTACACCTTC. This codes for CSVPPGQGASYGYTF.

The gene calls are TRBV12-5 and TRBJ2-2, with a weak D call TRBD2 (6 bases). Germline-derived CDR1 and CDR2 are LGHNT and FRNRAP. V lost 9 bases to trimming and J lost 2 bases, with 13 bases between them. The CDR3 extends over 14 amino acids. The CDR3 DNA sequence: TGTGCTAGCAGGACTACTAACAACACCGGGGAGCTGTTTTTT. It translates to CASRTTNNTGELFF.

As for this clone: This same CDR3 is encoded by further DNA sequences in the sample. The chain combines TRBV5-1 with TRBJ1-1; 9 bases align to TRBD1. Germline CDR1 SGHRS, CDR2 YFSETQ. The CDR3 runs 15 residues. V shed 4 bases, J shed 0 bases, and the junction held 4 bases outside the gene matches. The CDR3 loop is CASSLDRGMNTEAFF. CDR3 DNA: TGCGCCAGCAGCCTCGACAGGGGGATGAACACTGAAGCTTTCTTT.

V is TRBV29-1 and J is TRBJ2-3; TRBD2 is a possible D gene (6 bases). CDR1 and CDR2 from the germline V gene are SQVTM and ANQGSEA. The V gene lost 1 base and the J gene lost 4 bases, with 9 bases spanning the gap. This CDR3 contains 13 residues. In DNA form, the CDR3 reads TGCAGCGTTGAAGCGGGGGTTGCAGATACGCAGTATTTT. Translation gives CSVEAGVADTQYF.

V and J are TRBV7-9 and TRBJ1-2; D call uncertain. Per the germline V gene, CDR1 is SEHNR and CDR2 is FQNEAQ (reference sequence). The CDR3 length is 15 residues. Trimming removed 5 bases at V and 4 bases at J, with 17 bases between. The DNA for the CDR3 is TGTGCCAGCAGCGTTATTTTGGGAGACACCTATGGCTACACCTTC. Translating it yields CASSVILGDTYGYTF. Drawing the rest from reference TRBV7-9 and TRBJ1-2, the complete variable domain is DTGVSQNPRHKITKRGQNVTFRCDPISEHNRLYWYRQTLGQGPEFLTYFQNEAQLEKSRLLSDRFSAERPKGSFSTLEIQRTEQGDSAMYLCASSVILGDTYGYTFGSGTRLTVV.

The chain carries TRBV4-2 and TRBJ1-2; D perhaps matches TRBD1 (5 bases). CDR3 length equals 15 residues. Germline CDR1 LGHNA, CDR2 YNFKEQ. Deletions cut 0 bases from V and 13 bases from J, with 21 bases between. Here the CDR3 DNA reads TGTGCCAGCAGCCAAGATACGGGTGGGGGGAGTTCGGGCACCTTC. Protein product: CASSQDTGGGSSGTF.

V and J are TRBV7-2 and TRBJ2-1; 7 positions match TRBD2. The CDR3 loop spans 14 amino acids. V was clipped by 1 base and J by 6 bases; unmatched bases: 3. CDR1 is SGHTA, CDR2 FQGNSA, per germline. The DNA for the CDR3 is TGTGCCAGCAGCTTAGGACTAGCCTCCAATGAGCAGTTCTTC. It yields the protein CASSLGLASNEQFF. The complete variable domain, with remaining parts taken from reference TRBV7-2 and TRBJ2-1, reads GAGVSQSPSNKVTEKGKDVELRCDPISGHTALYWYRQSLGQGLEFLIYFQGNSAPDKSGLPSDRFSAERTGGSVSTLTIQRTQQEDSAVYLCASSLGLASNEQFFGPGTRLTVL.

The chain links TRBV7-6 to TRBJ1-2; 7 positions match TRBD1. With V trimmed by 1 base and J by 0 bases, 2 bases remained unmatched. Per the germline V gene, CDR1 is SGHVS and CDR2 is FNYEAQ. The CDR3 is 15 amino acids. The CDR3 is CASSLGQGSNYGYTF. The CDR3 DNA is TGTGCCAGCAGCTTAGGACAGGGTTCTAACTATGGCTACACCTTC.

The chain joins TRBV6-5 to TRBJ2-7, with D possibly TRBD1 on 5 matching bases. Germline-derived CDR1 and CDR2 are MNHEY and SVGAGI. V dropped 5 bases and J dropped 7 bases, with 12 bases sitting between them. The CDR3 is made up of 12 amino acids. The CDR3 sequence is CASSPQGREQYF. The CDR3 nucleotides are TGTGCCAGCAGTCCCCAGGGAAGGGAGCAGTACTTC.

This clone was recorded only once. The chain combines TRBV7-8 with TRBJ2-2; D is uncertain. V was clipped by 3 bases and J by 6 bases, with 8 bases between them. This CDR3 spans 13 amino acids. From germline, CDR1 is SGHVS and CDR2 FQNEAQ. CDR3 in DNA: TGTGCCAGCAGCTTCCCGAGCCCCGGGGAGCTGTTTTTT. It encodes CASSFPSPGELFF.

This clone has only a few counts. The chain has TRBV27 and TRBJ2-3; the D gene is possibly TRBD2 (5 bases). The germline CDR1 and CDR2 sequences are MNHEY and SMNVEV (reference sequence). Trimming pared 4 bases from V and 2 bases from J, leaving 13 bases between. This CDR3 has 15 residues. The CDR3 DNA reads TGTGCCAGCAGTTATCTACGGGATTTCACAGATACGCAGTATTTT. It codes for CASSYLRDFTDTQYF.

V and J are TRBV30 and TRBJ1-5, with 8 positions matching TRBD1. The length of the CDR3 is 15 residues. From germline, CDR1 is GTSNPN and CDR2 SVGIG (reference sequence). The J segment lost 5 bases and the V segment lost 0 bases, leaving 6 bases of the junction unmatched. The CDR3 spells CAWSVGQGGDQPQHF. CDR3 nucleotide sequence: TGTGCCTGGAGTGTCGGACAGGGCGGGGATCAGCCCCAGCATTTT.

CDR3 sequence reads: CAWSVLESGEQFF. In nucleotides, the CDR3 is TGTGCCTGGAGTGTACTAGAGTCTGGGGAGCAGTTCTTC. The J gene is TRBJ2-1, the V gene TRBV30; D may be TRBD2 (5 bases). The CDR3 runs to 13 residues. V was shortened by 0 bases and J by 10 bases, with 13 bases between the two germline ends. Germline CDR1 GTSNPN, CDR2 SVGIG (reference sequence).

The chain joins TRBV6-5 to TRBJ1-1, with 8 bases fitting TRBD1. V shed 5 bases and J 0 bases; nucleotides not matched to a gene: 5. CDR3 length: 15 amino acids. Germline lookup yields CDR1 MNHEY and CDR2 SVGAGI. The CDR3 DNA follows: TGTGCCAGCAGTCGCGGACAGGGCATGAACACTGAAGCTTTCTTT. It codes for CASSRGQGMNTEAFF.